Sequencing of this T cell receptor beta chain was carried out in a study of response to subunit inactivated influenza vaccine. Germline CDR1 reads SQVTM; CDR2 reads ANQGSEA. Trimming took off 3 bases at V and 10 bases at J, with 22 bases between the two ends. The length of the CDR3 is 15 residues. From the RT-PCR reads, TCRdb called clonotypes with MiXCR, one entry per CDR3 protein. The table lists 550,000 to 650,000 distinct CDR3 sequences, 12% of them singletons. In this sample, this clonotype turned up a few times. Its target is unknown. Regarding the study as a whole: The authors put forward the suggestion that each seasonal influenza vaccination may bring in only a limited number of new T cells.

The sequenced sample was PBMCs from blood, obtained on the day of vaccination. The receptor was isolated from a man in his fifties who received an inactivated influenza vaccine. The chain links TRBV29-1 to TRBJ2-1, with D possibly matching TRBD2 (7 bases). CDR3 DNA sequence: TGCAGCGTTGAGGGGCGGCGGGGGCCTCTTGGGGAGCAGTTCTTC. Translation gives CSVEGRRGPLGEQFF.